A single sample is the source of the 19 T cell receptor beta chains below, sequenced in a study of blood T cell repertoires in COVID-19. Here immunoSEQ multiplex PCR was the method, and the copy in TCRdb shows in-frame clones only, minus some. The top ten clones hold 4% to 4.5% of a sample with 180,000 or so clones, approximately 82% of them seen once. The sample was PBMCs or T cells enriched from blood (not recorded which). These TCRs come from a woman aged 45-59 years who had recovered from COVID-19.

The chain is built from TRBV19 and TRBJ1-3, with a possible D match to TRBD1 (5 bases). Trimming left V 9 bases short and J 0 bases short, with 18 bases between. The CDR3 contains 16 residues. Germline V gene data show CDR1 as LNHDA and CDR2 as SQIVND (reference sequence). The CDR3 sequence: CASPSPDSHSGNTIYF. CDR3 nucleotide sequence: TGTGCCAGCCCATCCCCCGACAGCCACTCTGGAAACACCATATATTTT.

This clone was seen more than once but under ten times. The chain links TRBV28 to TRBJ1-2; perhaps TRBD1 as D (5 bases). Germline-derived CDR1 and CDR2 are MDHEN and SYDVKM. V lost 6 bases and J 8 bases, leaving 16 bases between the germline ends. CDR3 size: 13 residues. The CDR3: CASRTPGLGGYTF. The CDR3 bases are TGTGCCAGCAGAACACCGGGACTGGGAGGCTACACCTTC.

This sequence joins TRBV4-2 and TRBJ1-1, with D perhaps TRBD1 (5 bases). CDR1 and CDR2 from the germline V gene are LGHNA and YNFKEQ. Trimming took off 3 bases at V and 1 base at J, with 9 bases between the two ends. CDR3 length: 14 residues. The CDR3 nucleotides read TGTGCCAGCAGCCAGGAGGGGAAGAACACTGAAGCTTTCTTT. Its protein is CASSQEGKNTEAFF.

V is TRBV28 and J is TRBJ1-5; D is perhaps TRBD1 (6 bases). Germline V gene lookup returns CDR1 MDHEN and CDR2 SYDVKM. The CDR3 spans 16 residues. The V end lost 2 bases, the J end lost 0 bases, and 11 bases lay between the germline ends. CDR3 amino acids: CASSLGTSYSNQPQHF. CDR3 coding DNA: TGTGCCAGCAGTTTAGGGACATCGTATAGCAATCAGCCCCAGCATTTT. The full variable domain, in which reference TRBV28 and TRBJ1-5 provide the parts outside the CDR3, is DVKVTQSSRYLVKRTGEKVFLECVQDMDHENMFWYRQDPGLGLRLIYFSYDVKMKEKGDIPEGYSVSREKKERFSLILESASTNQTSMYLCASSLGTSYSNQPQHFGDGTRLSIL.

This clone has only a few counts. The rearrangement links TRBV7-9 to TRBJ1-1; D remains unclear. Per germline, CDR1 SEHNR and CDR2 FQNEAQ (reference sequence). The CDR3 contains 13 residues. Deletions cut 5 bases from V and 3 bases from J, with 10 bases between. The DNA of the CDR3 is TGTGCCAGCAGCGGCCCCCGGGACACTGAAGCTTTCTTT. Translated, it gives CASSGPRDTEAFF. Complete variable domain (other parts from reference TRBV7-9 and TRBJ1-1): DTGVSQNPRHKITKRGQNVTFRCDPISEHNRLYWYRQTLGQGPEFLTYFQNEAQLEKSRLLSDRFSAERPKGSFSTLEIQRTEQGDSAMYLCASSGPRDTEAFFGQGTRLTVV.

V usage is TRBV27 and J usage is TRBJ2-4; TRBD2 matches 9 bases. Germline V gene lookup returns CDR1 MNHEY and CDR2 SMNVEV (reference sequence). Losses at the gene ends were 9 bases for V and 9 bases for J; bases not matched to a gene: 12. The CDR3 is 14 residues long. The CDR3 here is CASWTGGGASIQYF. In nucleotides, the CDR3 is TGTGCCAGTTGGACGGGCGGGGGGGCGAGCATTCAGTACTTC.

This clone was counted only a few times. The gene calls are TRBV19 and TRBJ1-2; 8 positions agree with TRBD1. The CDR3 has 14 residues. J gave up 8 bases and V 6 bases, and 11 bases lay outside the gene matches. Per germline, CDR1 LNHDA and CDR2 SQIVND (reference sequence). Written as DNA, the CDR3 is TGTGCCAGTAGGAAACAGGGGGGCAGGGACGGCTACACCTTC. Translating gives CASRKQGGRDGYTF.

The gene calls are TRBV6-2 or TRBV6-3 and TRBJ1-2, with D uncertain. Germline CDR1 is MNHEY and CDR2 is SVGEGT. With 2 bases removed from V and 4 bases from J, the gap between germline ends came to 11 bases. The CDR3 loop spans 14 amino acids. The CDR3 protein is CASSYVGAGYGYTF. CDR3 bases: TGTGCCAGCAGTTACGTGGGCGCGGGCTATGGCTACACCTTC.

This clone appeared many times. The chain combines TRBV9 with TRBJ2-6; 7 positions agree with TRBD1. Per the germline V gene, CDR1 is SGDLS and CDR2 is YYNGEE. The CDR3 sequence is 17 residues long. V lost 4 bases and J lost 1; bases outside the gene matches: 8. The CDR3 nucleotides are TGTGCCAGCAGCCCCAGACAGGGAACATCTGGGGCCAACGTCCTGACTTTC. This translates into CASSPRQGTSGANVLTF. The variable domain in full, with the rest retrieved from reference TRBV9 and TRBJ2-6, is DSGVTQTPKHLITATGQRVTLRCSPRSGDLSVYWYQQSLDQGLQFLIQYYNGEERAKGNILERFSAQQFPDLHSELNLSSLELGDSALYFCASSPRQGTSGANVLTFGAGSRLTVL.

The rearrangement uses TRBV28 and TRBJ1-1, with 10 nucleotides matching TRBD1. Germline V gene sequence: CDR1 MDHEN, CDR2 SYDVKM. The CDR3 loop spans 14 amino acids. V was clipped by 4 bases and J by 11 bases; unmatched bases: 10. The CDR3 protein is CASSWGQGPEGAFF. The CDR3 region has the DNA TGTGCCAGCAGTTGGGGACAGGGGCCCGAGGGGGCTTTCTTT.

This rearrangement joins TRBV27 to TRBJ1-1, with TRBD1 matching 7 bases. Germline V lookup: CDR1 MNHEY, CDR2 SMNVEV (reference sequence). The ends lost 5 bases at V and 1 base at J; junction bases unmatched: 4. This CDR3 comprises 14 residues. For the CDR3, the DNA is TGTGCCAGCAGTCTGGGGACAGAGAACACTGAAGCTTTCTTT. This gives the protein CASSLGTENTEAFF.

V gene TRBV30 combines with J gene TRBJ1-2, with D possibly matching TRBD1 (6 bases). The length of the CDR3 is 12 residues. CDR1 and CDR2 from the germline V gene are GTSNPN and SVGIG (reference sequence). The germline V and J ends were trimmed by 4 bases and 13 bases, with 19 bases remaining between them. In nucleotides, the CDR3 is TGTGCCTGGAATCAGGGGCCGGCGTACTCCACCTTC. This translates into CAWNQGPAYSTF.

This clone was counted many times. This chain uses TRBV7-2 with TRBJ1-4, with D hard to call. Germline V gene sequence: CDR1 SGHTA, CDR2 FQGNSA. This CDR3 is built from 13 residues. Trimming stripped 0 bases from V and 11 bases from J, with 10 bases between. The CDR3 coding sequence is TGTGCCAGCAGCTTAGCGGTACCGGGGAAACTGTTTTTT. Its translation is CASSLAVPGKLFF.

This sequence joins TRBV19 and TRBJ1-1; 8 bases match TRBD1. Germline CDR1 and CDR2: LNHDA and SQIVND (reference sequence). The CDR3 is made up of 13 amino acids. Trimming removed 6 bases from V and 2 bases from J; junction bases left unmatched: 2. The CDR3 sequence is CASSSGGNTEAFF. CDR3 coding DNA: TGTGCCAGTAGCTCAGGGGGCAACACTGAAGCTTTCTTT.

Only one count was recorded for this clone. This sequence joins TRBV30 and TRBJ1-5, with D perhaps TRBD1 (6 bases). Germline CDR1 is GTSNPN and CDR2 is SVGIG (reference sequence). V was pared by 1 base and J by 6 bases, with 10 bases between. The CDR3 is made up of 13 amino acids. The CDR3 protein is CAWSEQGGQPQHF. CDR3 nucleotide sequence: TGTGCCTGGAGTGAACAGGGTGGTCAGCCCCAGCATTTT.

This sequence joins TRBV5-1 and TRBJ1-2; D remains unclear. In germline, CDR1 is SGHRS, CDR2 YFSETQ. This CDR3 has 13 amino acids. V gave up 5 bases and J gave up 7 bases, with 15 bases separating them. The CDR3 loop reads CASSWAENGGYTF. The CDR3 nucleotides are TGCGCCAGCAGTTGGGCAGAGAATGGTGGCTACACCTTC.

This clone appeared a single time. The chain employs TRBV19 and TRBJ1-1, with a tentative D call TRBD1 (5 bases). This CDR3 region has 11 residues. V lost 9 bases, J lost 6 bases, and 11 bases lay in between. The germline V gene encodes CDR1 LNHDA and CDR2 SQIVND (reference sequence). The CDR3 bases are TGTGCCAGCCGCGGGGGGGCTGAAGCTTTCTTT. Translating it yields CASRGGAEAFF.

V gene TRBV11-2 combines with J gene TRBJ2-1; 8 nucleotides align to TRBD1. Germline V gene sequence: CDR1 SGHAT, CDR2 FQNNGV. This CDR3 has 15 amino acids. V shed 3 bases, J shed 5 bases, and the junction held 6 bases outside the gene matches. The CDR3 DNA is TGTGCCAGCAGCTTTCAACAGGGGGTTAACAATGAGCAGTTCTTC. It yields the protein CASSFQQGVNNEQFF.

The V gene is TRBV19, the J gene TRBJ2-2, with 7 bases fitting TRBD1. CDR3 size: 16 residues. The germline V gene has CDR1 LNHDA and CDR2 SQIVND (reference sequence). The ends lost 6 bases at V and 0 bases at J; junction bases unmatched: 7. CDR3 nucleotides: TGTGCCAGTAGATTTCCGGGACAGACGAACACCGGGGAGCTGTTTTTT. Amino acid sequence: CASRFPGQTNTGELFF.